The 4 T cell receptor beta chains given below trace back to one sample, sequenced in a study of Ad26.COV2.S vaccination and SARS-CoV-2 variants. Specified treatment: around 19 received Ad26.COV2.S at low or high dose, single or two shots; five or six received placebo; per-sample allocation not given. Samples analyzed were those drawn on day 63 after the first vaccine or placebo injection. Method: immunoSEQ multiplex PCR; TCRdb's copy keeps in-frame clones and lacks some. The sample contains about 320,000 clones, around 84% of which appear only once. The sample consisted of peripheral blood, taken in a trial of Ad26.COV2.S vaccine versus placebo. These receptors were collected from a person between 18 and 59 years old who received the Ad26.COV2.S COVID-19 vaccine or a placebo.

The rearrangement links TRBV25-1 to TRBJ1-1; TRBD1 agrees at 12 bases. Germline loops: CDR1 MGHDK, CDR2 SYGVNS. The CDR3 runs to 16 residues. Losses at the gene ends were 6 bases for V and 3 bases for J; bases not matched to a gene: 8. CDR3 sequence (DNA): TGTGCCAGCAGCCTCGGGACAGGGGGCCTAGACACTGAAGCTTTCTTT. Translating it yields CASSLGTGGLDTEAFF.

V usage is TRBV3-1 (or the pseudogene TRBV3-2) and J usage is TRBJ1-2; D not resolved. Germline-derived CDR1 and CDR2 are LGHDT and YNNKEL (reference sequence). This CDR3 has 14 amino acids. V lost 6 bases, J lost 8 bases, and 19 bases lay in between. In DNA, the CDR3 is TGTGCCAGCAGTACAATCGACCGGGGTGAAGGCTACACCTTC. Amino acid sequence: CASSTIDRGEGYTF.

This chain links TRBV3-1 (or the pseudogene TRBV3-2) with TRBJ1-2; TRBD1 is a possible D gene (5 bases). The germline gives CDR1 LGHDT, CDR2 YNNKEL (reference sequence). The CDR3 loop spans 17 amino acids. V dropped 1 base and J dropped 2 bases, with 17 bases sitting between them. CDR3 sequence reads: CASSQVGRQNGNYGYTF. The CDR3 coding sequence is TGTGCCAGCAGCCAAGTGGGGAGACAGAACGGCAACTATGGCTACACCTTC.

The chain recombines TRBV3-1 (or the pseudogene TRBV3-2) with TRBJ2-5; weak D call: TRBD1 (5 bases). Germline CDR1 and CDR2: LGHDT and YNNKEL (reference sequence). Trimming stripped 0 bases from V and 7 bases from J, with 15 bases between. The CDR3 totals 15 residues. This CDR3 reads CASSQDSQGGRTQYF. As DNA, the CDR3 is TGTGCCAGCAGCCAAGATAGCCAGGGCGGTAGGACCCAGTACTTC.